These 26 T cell receptor beta chains originate from one sample sequenced in a study of blood T cells in healthy people across ages. Together with a sample-barcoded 5' primer, a J-beta primer mix was included in a second PCR lasting roughly 7 to 11 cycles. MiXCR, run by TCRdb on the 5' RACE reads, gives a single entry per CDR3 protein. Altogether 710,000 or so distinct CDR3 sequences are present, about 20% being singletons, with the ten largest covering roughly 22%. Specimen: blood. The receptors come from a man between 65 and 85 years old in good health.

This clonotype was detected a few times. The chain recombines TRBV15 with TRBJ2-3, with 8 bases fitting TRBD1. Germline assignment: CDR1 LNHNV and CDR2 YYDKDF (reference sequence). The CDR3 totals 17 residues. V shed 2 bases and J 5 bases; nucleotides not matched to a gene: 12. DNA of the CDR3: TGTGCCACCAGCAGACCCCCAGGGGGCTGGTCCGGAGATACGCAGTATTTT. This sequence encodes CATSRPPGGWSGDTQYF.

This clonotype was seen more than once but under ten times. This chain links TRBV10-3 with TRBJ1-2; perhaps TRBD1 as D (5 bases). The CDR3 contains 16 residues. V was shortened by 2 bases and J by 4 bases, with 17 bases between the two germline ends. From germline, CDR1 is ENHRY and CDR2 SYGVKD. The CDR3 reads CAISEGGGRLIYGYTF. The CDR3 DNA follows: TGTGCCATCAGTGAGGGCGGGGGACGGCTGATCTATGGCTACACCTTC.

This clonotype was detected a few times. The chain has TRBV11-2 and TRBJ2-3; unclear D gene. Between the trimmed V and J ends, which lost 1 base and 2 bases, there was a span of 10 bases. Germline V gene lookup returns CDR1 SGHAT and CDR2 FQNNGV. This CDR3 has 15 amino acids. DNA of the CDR3: TGTGCCAGCAGCTTAGCGGCCGTACCCACAGATACGCAGTATTTT. Its translation: CASSLAAVPTDTQYF.

This clonotype showed up just a few times. The V and J genes are TRBV4-3 and TRBJ2-3; D gene ambiguous. The V end lost 4 bases, the J end lost 2 bases, and 10 bases lay between the germline ends. The germline V gene has CDR1 LGHNA and CDR2 YSLEER. CDR3 length: 14 residues. The CDR3 DNA reads TGCGCCAGCAGCCCGTTTTTCCTCACAGATACGCAGTATTTT. Protein product: CASSPFFLTDTQYF.

This clonotype was seen repeatedly, ten times or more. This chain connects TRBV3-1 to TRBJ1-1; D unresolved. Germline V gene lookup returns CDR1 LGHDT and CDR2 YNNKEL (reference sequence). The CDR3 extends over 13 amino acids. The V gene lost 4 bases and the J gene lost 0 bases, with 6 bases spanning the gap. Here the CDR3 reads CASSPHLNTEAFF. The CDR3 coding sequence is TGTGCCAGCAGCCCCCACCTGAACACTGAAGCTTTCTTT.

This rearrangement joins TRBV30 to TRBJ1-3; D is ambiguous. CDR1 GTSNPN and CDR2 SVGIG come from the germline V gene (reference sequence). This CDR3 has 11 residues. Trimming cost V 8 bases and J 0 bases, with 5 bases left between them. CDR3 region: CALPSGNTIYF. DNA for the CDR3: TGTGCCCTACCCTCTGGAAACACCATATATTTT.

CDR3 residues: CASSQDRGWETQYF. The CDR3 region has the DNA TGTGCCAGCAGCCAAGATAGGGGTTGGGAGACCCAGTACTTC. This sequence joins TRBV3-1 and TRBJ2-5; maybe TRBD1 (5 bases). Germline loops: CDR1 LGHDT, CDR2 YNNKEL (reference sequence). The V and J ends lost 0 bases and 5 bases respectively, with 10 bases between them. The CDR3 extends over 14 amino acids.

The rearrangement joins TRBV7-2 to TRBJ2-5; the D is unclear. TRBJ2-1 matches the DNA end more closely, so the J call is doubtful. CDR3 size: 13 residues. Germline V gene sequence: CDR1 SGHTA, CDR2 FQGNSA. As DNA, the CDR3 is TGTGCCAGCAGCCAGCCGAGGTTCAATGAGCAGTTCTTC. Amino acid sequence: CASSQPRFNEQFF.

The J gene is TRBJ1-4, the V gene TRBV5-1; D is unresolved. The length of the CDR3 is 14 residues. Per the germline V gene, CDR1 is SGHRS and CDR2 is YFSETQ. Trimming took 0 bases from V and 7 from J, leaving 10 bases between them. The CDR3: CASSLGVDSEKLFF. Written as DNA, the CDR3 is TGCGCCAGCAGCTTGGGAGTGGATAGTGAAAAACTGTTTTTT.

This clonotype was seen a handful of times. The gene calls are TRBV5-1 and TRBJ2-3, with a possible D match to TRBD1 (6 bases). V lost 1 base to trimming and J lost 2 bases, with 11 bases between them. The germline V gene encodes CDR1 SGHRS and CDR2 YFSETQ. The CDR3 runs to 15 residues. CDR3 nucleotide sequence: TGCGCCAGCAGCTTGTCTGGACAGATCACAGATACGCAGTATTTT. This gives the protein CASSLSGQITDTQYF.

The chain links TRBV5-1 to TRBJ1-1, with a possible D match to TRBD1 (5 bases). The CDR3 is made up of 15 amino acids. Per the germline V gene, CDR1 is SGHRS and CDR2 is YFSETQ. V lost 1 base to trimming and J lost 0 bases, with 10 bases between them. CDR3 nucleotides: TGCGCCAGCAGCTTGTATGCAGGGATGAACACTGAAGCTTTCTTT. This gives the protein CASSLYAGMNTEAFF.

This clonotype came up a few times. The chain employs TRBV20-1 and TRBJ2-1; 7 bases match TRBD2. From germline, CDR1 is DFQATT and CDR2 SNEGSKA (reference sequence). V lost 0 bases to trimming and J lost 3 bases; unmatched junction nucleotides: 14. The CDR3 is 18 residues long. The CDR3 sequence: CSARDPIPAGINYNEQFF. DNA of the CDR3: TGCAGTGCTAGAGACCCCATTCCAGCGGGAATAAACTACAATGAGCAGTTCTTC.

The rearrangement uses TRBV11-2 and TRBJ2-1; 7 positions agree with TRBD2. V was clipped by 6 bases and J by 7 bases; unmatched bases: 9. Germline CDR1 is SGHAT and CDR2 is FQNNGV. The CDR3 extends over 14 amino acids. CDR3 DNA: TGTGCCAGCAGTCCACTAAGCGGGAAGAATGAGCAGTTCTTC. Translated, it gives CASSPLSGKNEQFF.

The gene calls are TRBV11-2 and TRBJ2-4, with 11 bases that match TRBD2. V shed 5 bases and J 8 bases; nucleotides not matched to a gene: 8. This CDR3 is built from 15 residues. The germline V gene encodes CDR1 SGHAT and CDR2 FQNNGV. CDR3 protein: CASSLRLAGLDIQYF. The CDR3 DNA follows: TGTGCCAGCAGCCTACGACTAGCGGGATTGGACATTCAGTACTTC.

This clonotype occurred many times. V is TRBV20-1 and J is TRBJ1-3, with unresolved D. CDR1 is DFQATT and CDR2 is SNEGSKA in the germline V gene (reference sequence). The CDR3 runs 13 residues. Trimming pared 2 bases from V and 7 bases from J, leaving 12 bases between. CDR3 amino acids: CSARWVNGNTIYF. As DNA, the CDR3 is TGCAGTGCTAGATGGGTTAACGGGAACACCATATATTTT.

This chain joins TRBV20-1 and TRBJ1-2, with TRBD1 as a possible D gene (5 bases). This CDR3 has 14 amino acids. Germline CDR1 is DFQATT and CDR2 is SNEGSKA (reference sequence). With 3 bases removed from V and 5 bases from J, the gap between germline ends came to 16 bases. DNA of the CDR3: TGCAGTGCTAGTCGGCAGGGCTCGTGGTATGGCTACACCTTC. It specifies CSASRQGSWYGYTF.

The sample holds many counts of this clonotype. This rearrangement joins TRBV11-2 to TRBJ2-3; 12 bases line up with TRBD2. There are 16 residues in the CDR3. The junction had 4 bases not matched to a gene; V was cut back by 4 bases and J by 2 bases. Looked up from germline, CDR1 is SGHAT and CDR2 is FQNNGV. The CDR3 region has the DNA TGTGCCAGCAGCTCCGGACTAGCGGGGAACACAGATACGCAGTATTTT. This sequence encodes CASSSGLAGNTDTQYF.

Only one count was recorded for this clonotype. Since a much larger clone is just one base distant, this may be a read error. The CDR3 coding sequence is TGTGCCGGCAGTCAAAACCTGGGGACTGGGGCCAACGTCCTGACTTTC. Translating it yields CAGSQNLGTGANVLTF. The chain recombines TRBV12-3 or TRBV12-4 with TRBJ2-6; D is unclear. The CDR3 spans 16 residues.

A few counts support this clonotype. The chain employs TRBV7-2 and TRBJ2-1, with a possible D match to TRBD1 (6 bases). Trimming left V 3 bases short and J 4 bases short, with 19 bases between. Germline assignment: CDR1 SGHTA and CDR2 FQGNSA. The CDR3 contains 17 residues. CDR3 region: CASSLSAALRGYNEQFF. The CDR3 region has the DNA TGTGCCAGCAGCTTGAGCGCCGCCCTCAGGGGATACAATGAGCAGTTCTTC.

V and J are TRBV20-1 and TRBJ2-3; 7 nucleotides align to TRBD2. Unmatched junction bases numbered 8, after V lost 1 base and J lost 4 bases. The CDR3 has 15 residues. Germline-derived CDR1 and CDR2 are DFQATT and SNEGSKA (reference sequence). CDR3 DNA sequence: TGCAGTGCTAGAGTCTCGCTAGCGGCCGCAGATACGCAGTATTTT. Translation gives CSARVSLAAADTQYF.

This clonotype was detected ten times or more. The rearrangement uses TRBV5-1 and TRBJ2-7, with 11 bases fitting TRBD2. The last part of the DNA fits TRBJ2-1 better; the J call may be wrong. The CDR3 consists of 15 residues. CDR1 is SGHRS and CDR2 is YFSETQ in the germline V gene. CDR3 nucleotide sequence: TGCGCCAGCAGCATACTAGCGGGAGCGGCCAATGAGCAGTTCTTC. Residues: CASSILAGAANEQFF.

A few counts support this clonotype. V and J are TRBV2 and TRBJ2-3; a possible D gene is TRBD1 (6 bases). The length of the CDR3 is 15 residues. V lost 5 bases and J lost 0, with 12 bases in between. CDR1 SNHLY and CDR2 FYNNEI come from the germline V gene. DNA for the CDR3: TGTGCCAGCAGTCCCGGGACACATAGCACAGATACGCAGTATTTT. This translates into CASSPGTHSTDTQYF.

The sample holds a few counts of this clonotype. V and J are TRBV20-1 and TRBJ2-1; D not resolved. Trimming took off 1 base at V and 0 bases at J, with 19 bases between the two ends. The CDR3 totals 18 residues. CDR1 DFQATT and CDR2 SNEGSKA come from the germline V gene (reference sequence). The CDR3: CSARASLGSLRSYNEQFF. As DNA, the CDR3 is TGCAGTGCTAGAGCCTCTCTCGGTAGCCTACGCTCCTACAATGAGCAGTTCTTC.

Turning to this clonotype: One end of the junction is discordant with germline, which a read error may explain. The rearrangement links TRBV6-2 or TRBV6-3 to TRBJ1-1, with D unresolved. Germline lookup yields CDR1 MNHEY and CDR2 SVGEGT. The CDR3 covers 11 residues. The CDR3 is CASSYPDRVRF. The CDR3 DNA reads as TGTGCCAGCAGTTACCCGGACCGGGTTCGGTTT.

The count of this clonotype is one. This sequence joins TRBV19 and TRBJ2-2, with D tentatively TRBD2 (6 bases). Germline assignment: CDR1 LNHDA and CDR2 SQIVND (reference sequence). Trimming left V 10 bases short and J 2 bases short, with 14 bases between. The length of the CDR3 is 14 residues. CDR3 loop: CATRWGVNTGELFF. Here the CDR3 DNA reads TGTGCCACCCGGTGGGGGGTAAACACCGGGGAGCTGTTTTTT.

This clonotype was observed a handful of times. V usage is TRBV3-1 and J usage is TRBJ2-1; D is uncertain. The CDR3 covers 17 residues. CDR1 LGHDT and CDR2 YNNKEL come from the germline V gene (reference sequence). The V end was cut by 4 bases, the J end by 4 bases, with 20 bases between. The CDR3 loop reads CASSLGTPGQRYNEQFF. The CDR3 region has the DNA TGTGCCAGCAGCCTCGGCACCCCGGGCCAACGGTACAATGAGCAGTTCTTC.